These 13 T cell receptor beta chains originate from one sample sequenced in a study of vaccination effects on CD4 cells after COVID-19. Libraries were prepared by immunoSEQ multiplex PCR; TCRdb keeps only in-frame clonotypes and omits some of them. The sample records tens of thousands of clones, roughly four fifths being singletons. When less than 12 days of culture had elapsed, CD4+ T cells were isolated. These TCRs are of unknown antigen specificity. Sequences were derived from CD4+ T cells from PBMCs cultured without peptide, sampled before COVID-19 vaccination. Receptor source: a human donor who received a COVID-19 vaccine.

This clone was counted a single time. This chain uses TRBV5-1 with TRBJ2-3; possibly TRBD1 for D (6 bases). V gave up 1 base and J gave up 4 bases, with 10 bases separating them. This CDR3 spans 14 amino acids. Germline lookup yields CDR1 SGHRS and CDR2 YFSETQ. The CDR3 sequence: CASSLYRAADTQYF. CDR3 bases: TGCGCCAGCAGCTTGTACAGGGCAGCAGATACGCAGTATTTT.

This rearrangement joins TRBV28 to TRBJ1-2; D uncertain. The CDR3 loop spans 12 amino acids. Germline V gene sequence: CDR1 MDHEN, CDR2 SYDVKM. The V end was cut by 6 bases, the J end by 0 bases, with 5 bases between. The CDR3 loop reads CASRLSNYGYTF. CDR3 in DNA: TGTGCCAGCAGACTATCTAACTATGGCTACACCTTC.

This chain connects TRBV7-3 to TRBJ2-1, with 10 bases lining up with TRBD2. Germline V gene sequence: CDR1 SGHTA, CDR2 FQGTGA. The length of the CDR3 is 14 residues. V lost 5 bases to trimming and J lost 7 bases; unmatched junction nucleotides: 5. CDR3 coding DNA: TGTGCCAGCAGCATTAGCGGGGGGACGAATGAGCAGTTCTTC. Translating gives CASSISGGTNEQFF.

This clone has a single count. The chain combines TRBV2 with TRBJ1-1; D unresolved. CDR1 and CDR2 (germline): SNHLY, FYNNEI. Trimming shortened V by 2 bases and J by 7 bases, and 11 bases separated the two germline ends. There are 13 residues in the CDR3. CDR3 region: CASSEFRAGEAFF. Here the CDR3 DNA reads TGTGCCAGCAGTGAATTCCGCGCGGGTGAAGCTTTCTTT.

This clone was counted a single time. V is TRBV24-1 and J is TRBJ2-5; the match to TRBD2 covers 7 bases. This CDR3 has 14 residues. Germline lookup yields CDR1 KGHDR and CDR2 SFDVKD. V lost 4 bases to trimming and J lost 5 bases; unmatched junction nucleotides: 6. Here the CDR3 DNA reads TGTGCCACCAGTGACCCCACTAGCGTCGAGACCCAGTACTTC. Its protein product is CATSDPTSVETQYF.

The chain links TRBV11-1 to TRBJ1-2; 11 bases are a match to TRBD1. This CDR3 spans 15 amino acids. Germline loops: CDR1 SGHAT, CDR2 FQDESV (reference sequence). V lost 9 bases to trimming and J lost 4 bases; unmatched junction nucleotides: 10. The CDR3 protein is CARSGQGARSYGYTF. The CDR3, as DNA: TGTGCCAGGAGTGGACAGGGGGCGCGTAGCTATGGCTACACCTTC.

The chain uses TRBV27 and TRBJ1-2; a possible D gene is TRBD1 (5 bases). Germline assignment: CDR1 MNHEY and CDR2 SMNVEV (reference sequence). The CDR3 contains 13 residues. V was clipped by 8 bases and J by 4 bases, with 14 bases between them. CDR3 in amino acids: CASAWGRSYGYTF. The CDR3 DNA reads as TGTGCCAGCGCGTGGGGACGGAGCTATGGCTACACCTTC.

Here the CDR3 reads CSASGQARNTEAFF. The CDR3 coding sequence is TGCAGTGCTAGTGGGCAGGCGAGGAACACTGAAGCTTTCTTT. The gene calls are TRBV20-1 and TRBJ1-1; D is undetermined. Looked up from germline, CDR1 is DFQATT and CDR2 is SNEGSKA (reference sequence). The CDR3 sequence is 14 residues long. V was cut by 3 bases and J by 1 base, with 12 bases left in between.

The chain links TRBV5-4 to TRBJ1-2; D unresolved. The germline CDR1 and CDR2 sequences are SGHNT and YYREEE (reference sequence). CDR3 size: 16 residues. V gave up 0 bases and J gave up 0 bases, with 12 bases separating them. The CDR3, as DNA: TGTGCCAGCAGCTTGGCCGGAATGTTAGCTAACTATGGCTACACCTTC. Its translation: CASSLAGMLANYGYTF.

The rearrangement uses TRBV2 and TRBJ2-7; no firm D call. The CDR3 spans 15 residues. The germline V gene encodes CDR1 SNHLY and CDR2 FYNNEI. Trimming took off 0 bases at V and 3 bases at J, with 12 bases between the two ends. The CDR3 region has the DNA TGTGCCAGCAGTGAAGCCAAAGACTTCGTCTACGAGCAGTACGTC. Translating gives CASSEAKDFVYEQYV.

The rearrangement uses TRBV7-2 and TRBJ2-5; TRBD2 matches 9 bases. Losses at the gene ends were 4 bases for V and 5 bases for J; bases not matched to a gene: 11. Per the germline V gene, CDR1 is SGHTA and CDR2 is FQGNSA. CDR3 size: 16 residues. The CDR3 loop is CASSYPRLAGVETQYF. The CDR3 nucleotides are TGTGCCAGCAGCTACCCCAGATTAGCGGGGGTGGAGACCCAGTACTTC.

The rearrangement joins TRBV5-5 to TRBJ1-1, with D maybe TRBD1 (5 bases). This CDR3 is 13 amino acids long. Germline CDR1 SGHKS, CDR2 YYEKEE (reference sequence). The V gene lost 3 bases and the J gene lost 7 bases, with 13 bases spanning the gap. CDR3 sequence reads: CASSSLPGGEAFF. CDR3 DNA sequence: TGTGCCAGCAGCTCCCTACCCGGGGGTGAAGCTTTCTTT.

This sequence joins TRBV19 and TRBJ2-1; 11 bases are a match to TRBD1. Unmatched junction bases numbered 16, after V lost 5 bases and J lost 7 bases. This CDR3 spans 18 amino acids. Germline V gene lookup returns CDR1 LNHDA and CDR2 SQIVND (reference sequence). This chain's CDR3 is CASSQFGTGGTRRNEQFF. The DNA for the CDR3 is TGTGCCAGTAGTCAATTCGGGACAGGGGGTACCCGTAGGAATGAGCAGTTCTTC.